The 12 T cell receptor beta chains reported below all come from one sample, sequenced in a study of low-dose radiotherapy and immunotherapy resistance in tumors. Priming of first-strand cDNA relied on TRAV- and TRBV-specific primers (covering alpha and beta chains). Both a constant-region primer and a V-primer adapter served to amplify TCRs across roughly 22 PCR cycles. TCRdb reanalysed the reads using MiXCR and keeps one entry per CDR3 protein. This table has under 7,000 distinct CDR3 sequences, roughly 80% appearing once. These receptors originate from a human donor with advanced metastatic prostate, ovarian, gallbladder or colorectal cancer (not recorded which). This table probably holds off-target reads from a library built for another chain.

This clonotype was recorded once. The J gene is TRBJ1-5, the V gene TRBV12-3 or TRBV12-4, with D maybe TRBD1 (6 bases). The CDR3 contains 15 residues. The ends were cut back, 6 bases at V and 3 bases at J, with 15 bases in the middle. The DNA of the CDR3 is TGTGCCAGCAGCCTTGGGGGGCAGAACAATCAGCCCCAGCATTTT. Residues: CASSLGGQNNQPQHF.

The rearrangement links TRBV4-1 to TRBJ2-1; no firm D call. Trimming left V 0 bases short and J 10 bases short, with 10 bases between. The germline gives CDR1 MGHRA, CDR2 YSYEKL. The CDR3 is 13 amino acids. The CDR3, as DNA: TGCGCCAGCAGCCAAGACTTACGGCAGGAGCAGTTCTTC. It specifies CASSQDLRQEQFF.

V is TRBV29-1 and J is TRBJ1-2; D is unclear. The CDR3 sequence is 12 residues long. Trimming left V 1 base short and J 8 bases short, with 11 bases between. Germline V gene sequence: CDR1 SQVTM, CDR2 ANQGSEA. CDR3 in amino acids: CSVEVRLEGYTF. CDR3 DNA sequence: TGCAGCGTTGAAGTTAGGCTGGAAGGCTACACCTTC.

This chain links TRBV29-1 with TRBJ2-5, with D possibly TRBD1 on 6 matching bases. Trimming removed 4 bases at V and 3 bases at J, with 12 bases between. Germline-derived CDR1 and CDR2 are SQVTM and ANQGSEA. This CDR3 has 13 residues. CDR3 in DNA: TGCAGCGTTGGGGGGACACTCGAAGAGACCCAGTACTTC. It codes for CSVGGTLEETQYF. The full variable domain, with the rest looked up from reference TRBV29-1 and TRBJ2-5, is SAVISQKPSRDICQRGTSLTIQCQVDSQVTMMFWYRQQPGQSLTLIATANQGSEATYESGFVIDKFPISRPNLTFSTLTVSNMSPEDSSIYLCSVGGTLEETQYFGPGTRLLVL.

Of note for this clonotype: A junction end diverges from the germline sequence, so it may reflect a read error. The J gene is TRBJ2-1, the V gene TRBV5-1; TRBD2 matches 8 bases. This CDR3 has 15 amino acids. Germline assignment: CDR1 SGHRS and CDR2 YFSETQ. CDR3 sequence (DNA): TGCGCCAGCACCTTGGGGCTAGCGGGCTACAATGAGCAGTTCTTC. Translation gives CASTLGLAGYNEQFF. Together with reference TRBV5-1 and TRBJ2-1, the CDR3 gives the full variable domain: KAGVTQTPRYLIKTRGQQVTLSCSPISGHRSVSWYQQTPGQGLQFLFEYFSETQRNKGNFPGRFSGRQFSNSRSEMNVSTLELGDSALYLCASTLGLAGYNEQFFGPGTRLTVL.

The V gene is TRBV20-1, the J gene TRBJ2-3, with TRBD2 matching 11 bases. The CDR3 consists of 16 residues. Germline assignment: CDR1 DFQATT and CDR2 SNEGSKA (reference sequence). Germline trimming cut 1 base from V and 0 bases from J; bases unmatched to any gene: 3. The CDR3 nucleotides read TGCAGTGCTAGAGCTAGCGGGGGGCGTAGCACAGATACGCAGTATTTT. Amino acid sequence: CSARASGGRSTDTQYF.

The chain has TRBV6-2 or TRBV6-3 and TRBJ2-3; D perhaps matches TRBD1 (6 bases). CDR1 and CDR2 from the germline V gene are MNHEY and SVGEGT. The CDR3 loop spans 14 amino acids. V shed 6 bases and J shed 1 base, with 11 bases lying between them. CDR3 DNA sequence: TGTGCCAGCAGAGGGGGTATTGGCACAGATACGCAGTATTTT. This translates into CASRGGIGTDTQYF.

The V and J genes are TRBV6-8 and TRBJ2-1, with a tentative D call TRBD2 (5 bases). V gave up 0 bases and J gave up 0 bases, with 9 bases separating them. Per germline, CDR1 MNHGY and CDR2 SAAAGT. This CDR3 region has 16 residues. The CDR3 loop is CASSYSGLSSYNEQFF. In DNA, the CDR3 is TGTGCCAGCAGTTACTCAGGACTGAGCTCCTACAATGAGCAGTTCTTC.

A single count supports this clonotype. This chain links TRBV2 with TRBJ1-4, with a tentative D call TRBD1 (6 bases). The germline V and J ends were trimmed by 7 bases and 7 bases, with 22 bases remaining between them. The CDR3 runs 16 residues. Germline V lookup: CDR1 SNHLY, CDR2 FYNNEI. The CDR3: CASTPSSGAVPEKLFF. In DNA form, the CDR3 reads TGTGCCAGCACCCCTTCCTCAGGGGCTGTACCTGAAAAACTGTTTTTT.

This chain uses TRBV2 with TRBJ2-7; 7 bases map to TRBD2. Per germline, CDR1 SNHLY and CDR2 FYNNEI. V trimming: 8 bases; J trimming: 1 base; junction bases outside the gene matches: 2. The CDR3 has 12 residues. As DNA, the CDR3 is TGTGCCAGCGGGAGGGTTTCCTACGAGCAGTACTTC. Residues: CASGRVSYEQYF.

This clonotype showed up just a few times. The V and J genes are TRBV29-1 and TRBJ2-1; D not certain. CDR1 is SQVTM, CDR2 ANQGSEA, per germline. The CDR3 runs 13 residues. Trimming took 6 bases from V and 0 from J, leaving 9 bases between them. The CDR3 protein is CSVSVSSYNEQFF. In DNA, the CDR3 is TGCAGCGTGTCTGTTAGCTCCTACAATGAGCAGTTCTTC.

In DNA, the CDR3 is TGTGCCAGCAGTGAGGGTGCCGGGGAGCTGTTTTTT. Translated, it gives CASSEGAGELFF. This sequence joins TRBV6-1 and TRBJ2-2; D not certain. The CDR3 totals 12 residues. Germline lookup yields CDR1 MNHNS and CDR2 SASEGT. V was trimmed by 3 bases and J by 6 bases, leaving 5 bases between them.